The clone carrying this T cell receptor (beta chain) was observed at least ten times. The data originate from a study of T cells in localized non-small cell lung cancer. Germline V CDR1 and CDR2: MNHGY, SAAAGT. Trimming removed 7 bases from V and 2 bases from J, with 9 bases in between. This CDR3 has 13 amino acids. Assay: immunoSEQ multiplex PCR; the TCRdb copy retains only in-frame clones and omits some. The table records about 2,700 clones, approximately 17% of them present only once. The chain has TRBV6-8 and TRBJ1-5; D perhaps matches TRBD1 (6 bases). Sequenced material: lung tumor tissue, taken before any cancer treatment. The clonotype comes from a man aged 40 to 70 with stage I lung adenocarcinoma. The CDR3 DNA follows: TGTGCCAGCACAGGGGACGGCAATCAGCCCCAGCATTTT. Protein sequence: CASTGDGNQPQHF.